The 16 T cell receptor beta chains below come from one sample, sequenced in a study of T-cell memory formation after mild COVID-19. Each CDR3 protein gets one entry after TCRdb re-called the 5' RACE reads with MiXCR. Of fewer than 450,000 distinct CDR3 sequences listed, around a fifth were seen once; the top ten hold around 12%. Sequenced material: PBMCs or a T cell subset sorted from them (not recorded which). The receptors here all came from an adult woman who had mild COVID-19 (a few samples of this study predate the infection). Cell type and time point are not known.

The chain employs TRBV2 and TRBJ2-3; a weak D match, TRBD2 (5 bases). The CDR3 length is 13 residues. V was clipped by 6 bases and J by 4 bases, with 11 bases between them. The germline gives CDR1 SNHLY, CDR2 FYNNEI. CDR3 region: CASSRDTADTQYF. CDR3 DNA: TGTGCCAGCAGCCGGGATACGGCAGATACGCAGTATTTT.

The V gene is TRBV6-4, the J gene TRBJ2-1, with TRBD2 as a possible D gene (7 bases). V lost 0 bases and J 4 bases, leaving 13 bases between the germline ends. The CDR3 covers 16 residues. The germline gives CDR1 MRHNA, CDR2 SNTAGT. CDR3 region: CASSDSRGGDYNEQFF. CDR3 DNA sequence: TGTGCCAGCAGTGACTCGAGGGGGGGTGATTACAATGAGCAGTTCTTC.

This clonotype was recorded a few times. The junction shows a germline mismatch at one end, possibly a read error. The chain employs TRBV7-7 and TRBJ2-1; a weak D match, TRBD2 (7 bases). There are 17 residues in the CDR3. Per the germline V gene, CDR1 is SSHAT and CDR2 is FNYEAQ (reference sequence). The CDR3 coding sequence is TGTGCTAGCAGCTTAGGGGGGGGCAGGGCAACCTACAATGAGCAGTTCTTC. This sequence encodes CASSLGGGRATYNEQFF.

The rearrangement joins TRBV2 to TRBJ1-5; 8 positions match TRBD1. Trimming removed 5 bases from V and 7 bases from J; junction bases left unmatched: 7. The CDR3 has 14 amino acids. Germline CDR1 reads SNHLY; CDR2 reads FYNNEI. The CDR3 DNA reads TGTGCCAGCAGTTTGGACAGGGTCGGGCAGCCCCAGCATTTT. Its protein product is CASSLDRVGQPQHF.

The genes are TRBV20-1 and TRBJ1-2; D not resolved. Per the germline V gene, CDR1 is DFQATT and CDR2 is SNEGSKA (reference sequence). This CDR3 is 14 amino acids long. Trimming pared 0 bases from V and 2 bases from J, leaving 10 bases between. CDR3 nucleotide sequence: TGCAGTGCTAGAGATGGTACTAGGAACTATGGCTACACCTTC. This translates into CSARDGTRNYGYTF.

This chain links TRBV4-1 with TRBJ2-4; 14 bases are shared with TRBD2. The CDR3 length is 19 residues. Trimming cost V 0 bases and J 0 bases; bases outside gene matches: 4. Germline V gives CDR1 MGHRA, CDR2 YSYEKL. The CDR3 loop reads CASSQEGLAGAIAKNIQYF. CDR3 DNA: TGCGCCAGCAGCCAAGAGGGACTAGCGGGGGCGATAGCCAAAAACATTCAGTACTTC.

CDR3 DNA: TGCGCCAGCAGCCAAGATGGAAGAATTGAGCAGTTCTTC. Its protein product is CASSQDGRIEQFF. The chain recombines TRBV4-1 with TRBJ2-1; D is undetermined. V was shortened by 0 bases and J by 9 bases, with 9 bases between the two germline ends. CDR1 MGHRA and CDR2 YSYEKL come from the germline V gene. The CDR3 is 13 amino acids.

This clonotype was seen a handful of times. The V and J genes are TRBV7-2 and TRBJ1-5, with D maybe TRBD1 (5 bases). Per germline, CDR1 SGHTA and CDR2 FQGNSA. Trimming removed 1 base from V and 4 bases from J, with 11 bases in between. The CDR3 is 15 amino acids. For the CDR3, the DNA is TGTGCCAGCAGCTTAGGGTTTGGGGGGAATCAGCCCCAGCATTTT. Translated, it gives CASSLGFGGNQPQHF.

This clonotype showed up just a few times. The CDR3 sequence is CASSPRGTGELFF. The CDR3 DNA follows: TGTGCCAGCAGCCCTCGAGGCACCGGGGAGCTGTTTTTT. This chain uses TRBV7-9 with TRBJ2-2; D gene ambiguous. Germline V gene data show CDR1 as SEHNR and CDR2 as FQNEAQ (reference sequence). Trimming cost V 5 bases and J 4 bases, with 8 bases left between them. This CDR3 has 13 amino acids.

This clonotype has more than one count but fewer than ten. The rearrangement uses TRBV24-1 and TRBJ2-1, with 13 bases matching TRBD2. J was trimmed by 3 bases and V by 3 bases; bases with no gene match: 10. Germline CDR1 is KGHDR and CDR2 is SFDVKD. The CDR3 is 19 amino acids. The CDR3 is CATSDNAWTSGSIYNEQFF. CDR3 nucleotide sequence: TGTGCCACCAGTGATAATGCGTGGACTAGCGGGAGTATCTACAATGAGCAGTTCTTC.

V usage is TRBV6-5 and J usage is TRBJ1-2; no clear D gene. Germline loops: CDR1 MNHEY, CDR2 SVGAGI. The germline V and J ends were trimmed by 2 bases and 1 base, with 11 bases remaining between them. This CDR3 is built from 15 residues. CDR3 residues: CASSYATGNNYGYTF. CDR3 nucleotide sequence: TGTGCCAGCAGTTACGCCACTGGGAATAACTATGGCTACACCTTC.

The rearrangement joins TRBV9 to TRBJ2-5, with a tentative D call TRBD2 (5 bases). Per germline, CDR1 SGDLS and CDR2 YYNGEE. The CDR3 is 14 residues long. Trimming cost V 1 base and J 5 bases, with 12 bases left between them. CDR3: CASSVFGVGETQYF. The CDR3 nucleotides are TGTGCCAGCAGCGTATTCGGGGTGGGGGAGACCCAGTACTTC.

The chain has TRBV12-3 or TRBV12-4 and TRBJ2-1; 7 positions match TRBD2. Trimming at V came to 5 bases and at J to 0 bases, leaving 10 bases not matched to a gene. The CDR3 is made up of 17 amino acids. CDR3 sequence (DNA): TGTGCCAGCAGTCGCGGTAAGGGCGGGAGCTCCTACAATGAGCAGTTCTTC. As protein: CASSRGKGGSSYNEQFF.

This clonotype was detected a few times. The chain links TRBV5-1 to TRBJ1-1; 11 bases are a match to TRBD1. Trimming cost V 0 bases and J 6 bases; bases outside gene matches: 10. Germline-derived CDR1 and CDR2 are SGHRS and YFSETQ. This CDR3 contains 17 residues. CDR3 region: CASSLGDRGIIIAEAFF. The CDR3 coding sequence is TGCGCCAGCAGCTTGGGGGACAGGGGGATAATTATCGCTGAAGCTTTCTTT.

V and J are TRBV12-3 or TRBV12-4 and TRBJ1-4, with D uncertain. There are 13 residues in the CDR3. V lost 9 bases and J lost 7, with 15 bases in between. CDR3 protein: CASKGNRGEKLFF. The CDR3 DNA is TGTGCCAGTAAAGGCAATCGGGGTGAAAAACTGTTTTTT.

This chain links TRBV5-1 with TRBJ2-5, with no clear D. Trimming left V 6 bases short and J 5 bases short, with 14 bases between. CDR1 is SGHRS and CDR2 is YFSETQ in the germline V gene. The CDR3 is 13 amino acids. The CDR3 protein is CASKSPSGETQYF. The CDR3 nucleotides read TGCGCCAGCAAAAGTCCCTCGGGTGAGACCCAGTACTTC.